This T cell receptor (beta chain) was sequenced during a study of T cells in narcolepsy. Overall study: Donors had narcolepsy type 1 or type 2, or were healthy controls. The study, taken as a whole, reports: Reportedly, autoreactive clonotypes were serially detected in patients' blood but not controls'. Same-patient CSF and blood CD4+ T cell clonotypes included HCRT-specific and TRIB2-specific autoreactive ones.

TCRdb's copy holds only in-frame clones and misses some; the assay was immunoSEQ multiplex PCR. The sample has about 40,000 clones; 88% are singletons. Regarding this clone: Its antigen is currently unknown.

This CDR3 has 13 residues. Trimming took 6 bases from V and 0 from J, leaving 8 bases between them. This clonotype originated in a human donor with narcolepsy. The V call is TRBV23-1, the J call TRBJ1-1; no clear D gene. TRBV23-1 qualifies as an ORF whose function is uncertain. Sequencing input: CD45RA- memory CD4+ T cells from PBMCs. The CDR3, as DNA: TGCGCCAGCAGAGGACCCATGAACACTGAAGCTTTCTTT. It codes for CASRGPMNTEAFF.